Shown below are 7 T cell receptor beta chains from a single sample sequenced in a study of shared clonotypes between healthy human individuals. Generated by immunoSEQ multiplex PCR, the TCRdb table keeps only in-frame clones and is missing some. Seen here are over 2 million clones, 85% to 95% observed once, and the top ten hold approximately 0.41%. Sequenced sample: naive CD4+ T cells from PBMCs. Subset noted: CD45RA+ positively selected. Every receptor here comes from a man aged 18 to 29 in good health. Some clones in this sample may be carry-over from other donors' samples.

This chain uses TRBV2 with TRBJ2-5, with 12 nucleotides matching TRBD2. Looked up from germline, CDR1 is SNHLY and CDR2 is FYNNEI. CDR3 size: 17 residues. Unmatched junction bases numbered 13, after V lost 6 bases and J lost 5 bases. For the CDR3, the DNA is TGTGCCAGCAGCCGATCGGCTAGCGGGAGGGCAAGGGAGACCCAGTACTTC. It translates to CASSRSASGRARETQYF.

This chain uses TRBV10-3 with TRBJ1-1; no reliable D call. Trimming took 0 bases from V and 2 from J, leaving 13 bases between them. The CDR3 has 16 amino acids. The germline V gene encodes CDR1 ENHRY and CDR2 SYGVKD. The CDR3 spells CAISESKRVFNTEAFF. The CDR3 nucleotides are TGTGCCATCAGTGAGTCGAAAAGGGTCTTCAACACTGAAGCTTTCTTT.

V and J are TRBV18 and TRBJ2-1; D might be TRBD2 (5 bases). Trimming cost V 3 bases and J 7 bases, with 16 bases left between them. The CDR3 is made up of 15 amino acids. The V gene's germline CDR1 is KGHSH and CDR2 LQKENI. The CDR3 protein is CASSPPGSRTNEQFF. The CDR3 DNA follows: TGTGCCAGCTCACCTCCGGGGTCCCGGACGAATGAGCAGTTCTTC.

J is TRBJ2-7 and V is TRBV11-2; maybe TRBD2 (6 bases). Germline CDR1 is SGHAT and CDR2 is FQNNGV. Between the trimmed V and J ends, which lost 5 bases and 6 bases, there was a span of 17 bases. This CDR3 has 14 residues. The CDR3 DNA follows: TGTGCCAGCAGCCCACTGACTAGAACGGGCGAGCAGTACTTC. Translated: CASSPLTRTGEQYF.

The chain joins TRBV7-7 to TRBJ2-2, with a possible D match to TRBD2 (6 bases). Germline assignment: CDR1 SSHAT and CDR2 FNYEAQ (reference sequence). V was cut by 8 bases and J by 3 bases, with 10 bases left in between. The CDR3 runs to 13 residues. The CDR3 spells CASSGGDTGELFF. The CDR3 DNA reads as TGTGCCAGCTCTGGCGGGGACACCGGGGAGCTGTTTTTT.

With respect to this clone: Other DNA sequences in the sample encode the same CDR3. The V gene is TRBV18, the J gene TRBJ1-5; 7 bases fit TRBD1. The CDR3 sequence is 16 residues long. Germline CDR1 and CDR2: KGHSH and LQKENI. The V segment lost 3 bases and the J segment 0 bases; nucleotides outside the gene matches: 5. This CDR3 is CASSPRQGDSNQPQHF. For the CDR3, the DNA is TGTGCCAGCTCACCCCGCCAGGGGGATAGCAATCAGCCCCAGCATTTT.

This chain joins TRBV6-6 and TRBJ1-1; D gene uncertain. Trimming pared 8 bases from V and 1 base from J, leaving 11 bases between. The CDR3 consists of 13 residues. The germline V gene encodes CDR1 MNHNY and CDR2 SVGAGI (reference sequence). CDR3 loop: CASQSVSNTEAFF. The CDR3 DNA reads TGTGCCAGCCAAAGTGTTTCGAACACTGAAGCTTTCTTT.